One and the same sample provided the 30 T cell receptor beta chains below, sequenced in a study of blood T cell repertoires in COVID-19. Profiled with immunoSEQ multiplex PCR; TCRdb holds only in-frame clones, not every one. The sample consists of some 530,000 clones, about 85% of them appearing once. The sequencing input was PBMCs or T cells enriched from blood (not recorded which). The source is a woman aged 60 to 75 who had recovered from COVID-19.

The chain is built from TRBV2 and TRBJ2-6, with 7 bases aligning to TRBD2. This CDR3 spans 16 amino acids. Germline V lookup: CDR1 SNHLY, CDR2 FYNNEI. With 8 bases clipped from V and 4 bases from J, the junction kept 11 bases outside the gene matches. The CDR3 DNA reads TGTGCCAGCCTCATCGGGGCGGGGGACGGGGCCAACGTCCTGACTTTC. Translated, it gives CASLIGAGDGANVLTF. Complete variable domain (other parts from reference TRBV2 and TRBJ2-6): EPEVTQTPSHQVTQMGQEVILRCVPISNHLYFYWYRQILGQKVEFLVSFYNNEISEKSEIFDDQFSVERPDGSNFTLKIRSTKLEDSAMYFCASLIGAGDGANVLTFGAGSRLTVL.

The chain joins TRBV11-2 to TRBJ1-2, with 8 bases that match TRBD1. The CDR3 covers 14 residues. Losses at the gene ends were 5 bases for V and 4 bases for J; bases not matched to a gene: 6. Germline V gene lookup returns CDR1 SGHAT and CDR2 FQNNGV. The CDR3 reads CASSAGTGVYGYTF. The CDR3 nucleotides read TGTGCCAGCAGCGCCGGGACAGGCGTCTATGGCTACACCTTC.

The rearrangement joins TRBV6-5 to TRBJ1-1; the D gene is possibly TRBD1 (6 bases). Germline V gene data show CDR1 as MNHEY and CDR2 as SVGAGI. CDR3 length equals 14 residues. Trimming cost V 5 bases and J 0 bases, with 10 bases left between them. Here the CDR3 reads CASSPTGLNTEAFF. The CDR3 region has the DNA TGTGCCAGCAGTCCGACAGGTTTGAACACTGAAGCTTTCTTT.

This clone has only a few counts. The CDR3 region is CASSLTTGPNQPQHF. CDR3 nucleotide sequence: TGCGCCAGCAGCTTGACCACAGGGCCGAATCAGCCCCAGCATTTT. The gene calls are TRBV5-1 and TRBJ1-5; D possibly corresponds to TRBD1 (6 bases). The CDR3 length is 15 residues. The germline gives CDR1 SGHRS, CDR2 YFSETQ. The V and J ends lost 1 base and 4 bases respectively, with 12 bases between them.

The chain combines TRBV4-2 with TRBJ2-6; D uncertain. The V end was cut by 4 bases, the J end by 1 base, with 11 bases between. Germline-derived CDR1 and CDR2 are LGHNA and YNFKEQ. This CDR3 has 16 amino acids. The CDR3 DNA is TGTGCCAGCAGCCCGAGCTACTTATCTGGGGCCAACGTCCTGACTTTC. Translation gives CASSPSYLSGANVLTF.

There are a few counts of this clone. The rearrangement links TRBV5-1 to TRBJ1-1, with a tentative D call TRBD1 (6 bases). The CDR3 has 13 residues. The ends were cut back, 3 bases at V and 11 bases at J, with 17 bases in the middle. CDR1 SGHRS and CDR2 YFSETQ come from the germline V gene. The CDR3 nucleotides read TGCGCCAGCAGCTCGCCCGACAGGATAACCGCTTTCTTT. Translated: CASSSPDRITAFF.

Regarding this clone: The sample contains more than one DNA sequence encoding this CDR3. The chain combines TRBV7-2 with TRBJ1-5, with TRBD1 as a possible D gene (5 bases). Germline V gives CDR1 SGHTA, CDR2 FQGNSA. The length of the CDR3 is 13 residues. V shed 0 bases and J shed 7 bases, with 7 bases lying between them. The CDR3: CASSLARGQPQHF. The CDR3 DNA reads TGTGCCAGCAGCTTAGCGCGGGGCCAGCCCCAGCATTTT.

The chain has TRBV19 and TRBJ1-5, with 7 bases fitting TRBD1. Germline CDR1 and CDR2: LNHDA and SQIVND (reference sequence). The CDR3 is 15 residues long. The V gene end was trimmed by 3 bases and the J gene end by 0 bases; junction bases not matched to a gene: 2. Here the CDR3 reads CASSITGDSNQPQHF. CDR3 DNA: TGTGCCAGTAGTATTACAGGGGATAGCAATCAGCCCCAGCATTTT.

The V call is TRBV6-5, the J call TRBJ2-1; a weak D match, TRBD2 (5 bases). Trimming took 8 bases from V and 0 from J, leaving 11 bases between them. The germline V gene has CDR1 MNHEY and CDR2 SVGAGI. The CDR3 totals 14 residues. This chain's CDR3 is CASAGASSYNEQFF. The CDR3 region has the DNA TGTGCCAGCGCGGGTGCGAGCTCCTACAATGAGCAGTTCTTC.

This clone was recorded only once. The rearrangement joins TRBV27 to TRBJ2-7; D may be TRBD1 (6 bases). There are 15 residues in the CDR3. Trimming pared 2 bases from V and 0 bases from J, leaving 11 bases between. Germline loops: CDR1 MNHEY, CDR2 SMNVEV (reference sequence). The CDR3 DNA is TGTGCCAGCAGTTTACAGGGGTCCGGCTCCTACGAGCAGTACGTC. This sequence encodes CASSLQGSGSYEQYV.

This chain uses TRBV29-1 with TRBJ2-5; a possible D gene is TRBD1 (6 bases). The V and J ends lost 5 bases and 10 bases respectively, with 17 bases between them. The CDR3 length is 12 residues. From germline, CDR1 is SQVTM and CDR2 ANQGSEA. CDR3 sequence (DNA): TGCAGCGTTAACCTCCAGGGGCCAGACCAGTACTTC. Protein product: CSVNLQGPDQYF.

CDR3 sequence (DNA): TGTGCCAGCAGGGGCAGGGAAAGAGGCTACGAGCAGTACTTC. Residues: CASRGRERGYEQYF. This chain uses TRBV2 with TRBJ2-7; the D gene is possibly TRBD1 (5 bases). The V end was cut by 6 bases, the J end by 3 bases, with 15 bases between. The CDR3 spans 14 residues. The germline V gene encodes CDR1 SNHLY and CDR2 FYNNEI.

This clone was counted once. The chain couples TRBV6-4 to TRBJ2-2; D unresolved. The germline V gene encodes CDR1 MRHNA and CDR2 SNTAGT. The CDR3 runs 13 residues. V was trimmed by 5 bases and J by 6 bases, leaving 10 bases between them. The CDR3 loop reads CASSSTFSGELFF. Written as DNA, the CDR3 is TGTGCCAGCAGTTCTACCTTCTCCGGGGAGCTGTTTTTT.

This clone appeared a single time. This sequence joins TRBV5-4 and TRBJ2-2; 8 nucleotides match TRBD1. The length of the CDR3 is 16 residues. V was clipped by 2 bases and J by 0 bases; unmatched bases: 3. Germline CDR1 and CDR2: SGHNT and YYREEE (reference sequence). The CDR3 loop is CASSFRQGTNTGELFF. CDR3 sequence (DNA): TGTGCCAGCAGCTTCAGACAGGGGACGAACACCGGGGAGCTGTTTTTT. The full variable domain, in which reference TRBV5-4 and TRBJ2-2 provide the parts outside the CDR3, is ETGVTQSPTHLIKTRGQQVTLRCSSQSGHNTVSWYQQALGQGPQFIFQYYREEENGRGNFPPRFSGLQFPNYSSELNVNALELDDSALYLCASSFRQGTNTGELFFGEGSRLTVL.

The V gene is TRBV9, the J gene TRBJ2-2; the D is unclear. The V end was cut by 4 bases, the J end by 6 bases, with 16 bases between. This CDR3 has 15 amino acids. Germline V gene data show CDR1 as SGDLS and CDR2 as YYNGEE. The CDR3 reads CASSSPLRPSGELFF. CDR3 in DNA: TGTGCCAGCAGCTCCCCCCTCCGTCCCTCCGGGGAGCTGTTTTTT.

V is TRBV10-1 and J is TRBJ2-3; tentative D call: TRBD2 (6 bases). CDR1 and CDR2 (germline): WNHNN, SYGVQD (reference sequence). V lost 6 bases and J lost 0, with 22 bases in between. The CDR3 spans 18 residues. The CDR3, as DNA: TGCGCCAGCAGCGGGATCCCGGGAGCCCGAACGAGCACAGATACGCAGTATTTT. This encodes CASSGIPGARTSTDTQYF.

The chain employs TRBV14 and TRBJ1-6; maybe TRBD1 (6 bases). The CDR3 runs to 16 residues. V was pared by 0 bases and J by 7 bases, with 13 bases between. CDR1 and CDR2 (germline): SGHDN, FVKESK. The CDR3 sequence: CASSQEGGSYNSPLHF. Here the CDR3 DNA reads TGTGCCAGCAGCCAAGAAGGGGGATCTTACAATTCACCCCTCCACTTT.

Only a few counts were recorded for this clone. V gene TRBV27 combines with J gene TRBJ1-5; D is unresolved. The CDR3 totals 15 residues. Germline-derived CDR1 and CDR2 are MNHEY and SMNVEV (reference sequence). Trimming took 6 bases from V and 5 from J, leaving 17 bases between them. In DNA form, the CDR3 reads TGTGCCAGCAGAGTTTATTCGGGTACCGATCAGCCCCAGCATTTT. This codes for CASRVYSGTDQPQHF.

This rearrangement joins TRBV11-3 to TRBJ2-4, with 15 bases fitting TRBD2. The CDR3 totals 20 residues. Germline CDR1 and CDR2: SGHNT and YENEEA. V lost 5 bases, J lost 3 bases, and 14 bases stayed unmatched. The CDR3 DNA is TGTGCCAGCAGCACCTGGACTAGCGGGGGGGCGCCGTCGGACAAAAACATTCAGTACTTC. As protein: CASSTWTSGGAPSDKNIQYF.

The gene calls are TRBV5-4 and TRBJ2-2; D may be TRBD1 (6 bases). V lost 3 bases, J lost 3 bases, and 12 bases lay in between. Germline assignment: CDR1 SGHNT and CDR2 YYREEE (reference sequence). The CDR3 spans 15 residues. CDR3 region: CASSSRTVDTGELFF. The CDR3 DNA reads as TGTGCCAGCAGCTCACGGACAGTAGACACCGGGGAGCTGTTTTTT.

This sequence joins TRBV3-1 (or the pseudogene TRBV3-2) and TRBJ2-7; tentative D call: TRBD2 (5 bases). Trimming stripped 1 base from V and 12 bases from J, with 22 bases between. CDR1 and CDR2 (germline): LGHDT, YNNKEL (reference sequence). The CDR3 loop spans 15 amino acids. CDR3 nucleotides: TGTGCCAGCAGCCAAGGTAGTATCGAAGGGAGAGGGCTGTACTTC. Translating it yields CASSQGSIEGRGLYF.

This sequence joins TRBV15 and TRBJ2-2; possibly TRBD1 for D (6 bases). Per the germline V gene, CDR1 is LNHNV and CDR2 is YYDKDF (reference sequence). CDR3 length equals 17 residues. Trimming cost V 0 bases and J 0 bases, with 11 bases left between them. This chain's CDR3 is CATSRDLPGANTGELFF. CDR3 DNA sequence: TGTGCCACCAGCAGAGATCTTCCAGGGGCGAACACCGGGGAGCTGTTTTTT.

CDR3 loop: CASRRTGWGNTIYF. CDR3 nucleotide sequence: TGTGCCAGCCGAAGGACAGGGTGGGGAAACACCATATATTTT. The genes are TRBV2 and TRBJ1-3, with TRBD1 identical over 8 bases. This CDR3 has 14 amino acids. Unmatched junction bases numbered 7, after V lost 8 bases and J lost 4 bases. Germline V gives CDR1 SNHLY, CDR2 FYNNEI. Combining the CDR3 with reference TRBV2 and TRBJ1-3 gives the whole variable domain EPEVTQTPSHQVTQMGQEVILRCVPISNHLYFYWYRQILGQKVEFLVSFYNNEISEKSEIFDDQFSVERPDGSNFTLKIRSTKLEDSAMYFCASRRTGWGNTIYFGEGSWLTVV.

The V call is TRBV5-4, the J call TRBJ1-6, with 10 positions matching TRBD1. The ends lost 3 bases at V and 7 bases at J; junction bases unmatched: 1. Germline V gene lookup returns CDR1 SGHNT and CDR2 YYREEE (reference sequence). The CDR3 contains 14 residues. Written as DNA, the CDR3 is TGTGCCAGCAGCTGGACAGGGGGAAATTCACCCCTCCACTTT. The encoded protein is CASSWTGGNSPLHF.

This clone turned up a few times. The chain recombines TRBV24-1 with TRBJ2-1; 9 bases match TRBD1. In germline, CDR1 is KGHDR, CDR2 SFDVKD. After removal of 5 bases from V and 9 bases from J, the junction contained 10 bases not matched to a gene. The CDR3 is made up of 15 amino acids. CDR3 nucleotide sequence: TGTGCCACCAGTGGTGACCGGGACAGGGTACGTGAGCAGTTCTTC. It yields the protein CATSGDRDRVREQFF.

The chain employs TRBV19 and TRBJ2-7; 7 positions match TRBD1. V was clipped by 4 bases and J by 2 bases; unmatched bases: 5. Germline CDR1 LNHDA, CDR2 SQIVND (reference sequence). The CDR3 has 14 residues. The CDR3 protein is CASSRQGNTYEQYF. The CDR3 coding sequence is TGTGCCAGTAGTAGACAGGGCAATACCTACGAGCAGTACTTC. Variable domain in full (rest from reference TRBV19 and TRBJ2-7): DGGITQSPKYLFRKEGQNVTLSCEQNLNHDAMYWYRQDPGQGLRLIYYSQIVNDFQKGDIAEGYSVSREKKESFPLTVTSAQKNPTAFYLCASSRQGNTYEQYFGPGTRLTVT.

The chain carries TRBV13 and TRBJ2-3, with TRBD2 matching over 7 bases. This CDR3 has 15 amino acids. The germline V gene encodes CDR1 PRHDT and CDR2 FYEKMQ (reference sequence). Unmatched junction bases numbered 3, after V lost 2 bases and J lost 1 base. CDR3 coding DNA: TGTGCCAGCAGCTTACGTCGGGGGGGCACAGATACGCAGTATTTT. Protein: CASSLRRGGTDTQYF. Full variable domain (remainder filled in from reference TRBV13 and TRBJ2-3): AAGVIQSPRHLIKEKRETATLKCYPIPRHDTVYWYQQGPGQDPQFLISFYEKMQSDKGSIPDRFSAQQFSDYHSELNMSSLELGDSALYFCASSLRRGGTDTQYFGPGTRLTVL.

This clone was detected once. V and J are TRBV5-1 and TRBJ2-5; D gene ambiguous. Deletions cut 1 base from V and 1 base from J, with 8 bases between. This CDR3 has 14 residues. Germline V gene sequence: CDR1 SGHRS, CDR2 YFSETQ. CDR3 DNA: TGCGCCAGCAGCTTGAGTGGCGGCCAAGAGACCCAGTACTTC. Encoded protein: CASSLSGGQETQYF.

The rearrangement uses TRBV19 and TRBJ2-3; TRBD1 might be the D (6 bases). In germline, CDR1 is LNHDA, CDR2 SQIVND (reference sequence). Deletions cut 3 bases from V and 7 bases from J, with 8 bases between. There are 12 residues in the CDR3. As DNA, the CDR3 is TGTGCCAGTAGTATCGGACAGAATACGCAGTATTTT. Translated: CASSIGQNTQYF.

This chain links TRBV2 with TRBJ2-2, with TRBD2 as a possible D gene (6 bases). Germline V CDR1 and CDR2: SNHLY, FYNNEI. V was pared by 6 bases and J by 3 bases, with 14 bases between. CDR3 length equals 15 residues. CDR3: CASSGGLEYTGELFF. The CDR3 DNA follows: TGTGCCAGCAGCGGGGGACTGGAATACACCGGGGAGCTGTTTTTT.